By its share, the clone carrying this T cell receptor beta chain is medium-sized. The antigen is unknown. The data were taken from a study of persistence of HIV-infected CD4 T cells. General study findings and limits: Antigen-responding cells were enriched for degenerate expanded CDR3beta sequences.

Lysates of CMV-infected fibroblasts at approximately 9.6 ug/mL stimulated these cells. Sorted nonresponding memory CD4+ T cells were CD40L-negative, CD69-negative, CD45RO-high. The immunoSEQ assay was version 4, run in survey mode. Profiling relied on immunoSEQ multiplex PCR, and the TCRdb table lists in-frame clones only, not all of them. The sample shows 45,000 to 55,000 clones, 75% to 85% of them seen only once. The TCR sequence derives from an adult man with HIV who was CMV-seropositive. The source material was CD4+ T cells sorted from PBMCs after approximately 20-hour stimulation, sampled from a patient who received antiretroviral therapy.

DNA of the CDR3: TGCGCCAGCAGCCAGGAGTACAGGGTGAACACTGAAGCTTTCTTT. Translating gives CASSQEYRVNTEAFF. V and J are TRBV4-1 and TRBJ1-1; tentative D call: TRBD1 (6 bases). The CDR3 extends over 15 amino acids. The V gene's germline CDR1 is MGHRA and CDR2 YSYEKL. Trimming removed 3 bases at V and 0 bases at J, with 11 bases between.